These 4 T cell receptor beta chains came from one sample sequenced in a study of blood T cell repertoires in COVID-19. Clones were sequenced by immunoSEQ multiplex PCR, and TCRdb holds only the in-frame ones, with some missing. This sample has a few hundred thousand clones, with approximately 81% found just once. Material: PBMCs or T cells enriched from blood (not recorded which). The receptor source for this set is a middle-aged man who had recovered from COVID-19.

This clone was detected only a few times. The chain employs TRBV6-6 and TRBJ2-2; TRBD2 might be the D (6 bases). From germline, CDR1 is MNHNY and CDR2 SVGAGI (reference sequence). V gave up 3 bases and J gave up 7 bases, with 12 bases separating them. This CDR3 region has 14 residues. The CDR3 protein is CASSYTGASGELFF. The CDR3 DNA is TGTGCCAGCAGTTATACGGGAGCCAGCGGGGAGCTGTTTTTT.

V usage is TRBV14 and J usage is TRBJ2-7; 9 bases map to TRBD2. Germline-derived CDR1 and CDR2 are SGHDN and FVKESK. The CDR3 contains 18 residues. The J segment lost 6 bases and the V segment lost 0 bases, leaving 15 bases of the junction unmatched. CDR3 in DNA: TGTGCCAGCAGCCAAGATGGGCAATCTGGCGGGAGGGTTGGCGAGCAGTACTTC. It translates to CASSQDGQSGGRVGEQYF.

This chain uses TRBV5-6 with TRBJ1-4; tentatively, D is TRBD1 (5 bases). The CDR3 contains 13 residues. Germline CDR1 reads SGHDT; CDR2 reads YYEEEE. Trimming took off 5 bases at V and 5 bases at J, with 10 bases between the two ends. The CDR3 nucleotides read TGTGCCAGCAGTTGGGGGAGGAATGAAAAACTGTTTTTT. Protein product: CASSWGRNEKLFF.

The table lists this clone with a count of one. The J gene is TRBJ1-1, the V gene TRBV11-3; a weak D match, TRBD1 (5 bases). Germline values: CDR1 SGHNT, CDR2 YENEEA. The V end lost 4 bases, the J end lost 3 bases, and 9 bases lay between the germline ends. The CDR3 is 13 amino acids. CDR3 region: CASSYGGDTEAFF. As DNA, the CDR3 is TGTGCCAGCAGCTACGGGGGAGACACTGAAGCTTTCTTT.